This TCR beta chain is from a study of T cells in Graves' hyperthyroidism and ophthalmopathy. Amplification targeted TCR beta CDR3 regions from RNA transcripts. Researchers ran a first-round RT-PCR on the TCR CDR3 using the HTBI primer set. TCRdb re-derived calls from the multiplex PCR reads in MiXCR, one entry per CDR3 protein. The sample consists of a few hundred thousand distinct CDR3 sequences, approximately 22% of them appearing once. The TCR originated in a woman aged 70-85 years with Graves' ophthalmopathy. Specimen: blood.

The CDR3 reads CASRTSGSDEQFF. The CDR3 DNA reads as TGTGCCAGCAGGACTAGCGGGAGCGATGAGCAGTTCTTC. V and J are TRBV6-2 or TRBV6-3 and TRBJ2-1, with 12 bases aligning to TRBD2. The CDR3 sequence is 13 residues long. Germline loops: CDR1 MNHEY, CDR2 SVGEGT. V lost 6 bases to trimming and J lost 8 bases; unmatched junction nucleotides: 2.